These 24 T cell receptor beta chains were sequenced from one sample in a study of T-cell reconstitution after alpha-beta-depleted transplantation in children. Library preparation (for TCRbeta) was performed with unique molecular identifiers. TCRdb used MiXCR to reprocess the PCR reads, holding one entry per CDR3 protein. Of more than 400,000 distinct CDR3 sequences listed, over 10% are singletons. This specimen was PBMCs, mostly from graft donor cells, taken 180 days after TCRalphabeta/CD19-depleted stem cell transplant. Every receptor here comes from a female patient aged 2-9 years who had a stem cell transplant for aplastic anemia, so the T cells may come from the graft donor.

V and J are TRBV6-5 and TRBJ2-1; 9 bases map to TRBD1. The CDR3 runs to 17 residues. The germline V gene encodes CDR1 MNHEY and CDR2 SVGAGI. V trimming: 0 bases; J trimming: 2 bases; junction bases outside the gene matches: 5. The CDR3 is CASSYSFTGGPYNEQFF. The CDR3 coding sequence is TGTGCCAGCAGTTACTCCTTTACAGGGGGCCCCTACAATGAGCAGTTCTTC.

CDR3 bases: TGCGCCAGCAGCCAAGATCCGACTAGCGGGAGGGCCGGCACAGATACGCAGTATTTT. Its translation is CASSQDPTSGRAGTDTQYF. The chain links TRBV4-1 to TRBJ2-3, with 14 positions matching TRBD2. The V gene end was trimmed by 0 bases and the J gene end by 1 base; junction bases not matched to a gene: 6. This CDR3 has 19 residues. The V gene's germline CDR1 is MGHRA and CDR2 YSYEKL.

In its sample, this clonotype was seen a few times. The CDR3 coding sequence is TGTGCCAGCAGCTTCCCGACCGCCGCCTTAAGCTCCTACAATGAGCAGTTCTTC. Residues: CASSFPTAALSSYNEQFF. The chain links TRBV13 to TRBJ2-1; D is uncertain. The CDR3 runs 18 residues. From germline, CDR1 is PRHDT and CDR2 FYEKMQ (reference sequence). V lost 3 bases to trimming and J lost 0 bases, with 18 bases between them.

This clonotype was seen many times. The chain combines TRBV29-1 with TRBJ2-3, with TRBD2 matching over 7 bases. The CDR3 is made up of 15 amino acids. The germline CDR1 and CDR2 sequences are SQVTM and ANQGSEA. CDR3 in amino acids: CTATFSSGSTDTQYF. The CDR3 DNA reads TGCACCGCGACTTTCTCTAGCGGCAGCACAGATACGCAGTATTTT.

This clonotype was counted at least ten times. This chain links TRBV2 with TRBJ2-3, with D possibly TRBD1 on 6 matching bases. Germline CDR1 and CDR2: SNHLY and FYNNEI. This CDR3 spans 12 amino acids. V was shortened by 2 bases and J by 7 bases, with 7 bases between the two germline ends. The CDR3, as DNA: TGTGCCAGCAGTGAAAGGGGGAATACGCAGTATTTT. Protein product: CASSERGNTQYF.

Only one count was recorded for this clonotype. The chain combines TRBV12-5 with TRBJ1-3; the D gene is possibly TRBD1 (5 bases). There are 15 residues in the CDR3. Germline V CDR1 and CDR2: LGHNT, FRNRAP. V gave up 2 bases and J gave up 6 bases, with 14 bases separating them. CDR3: CASGLYPGVENTIYF. CDR3 nucleotides: TGTGCTAGTGGTTTGTACCCGGGGGTAGAAAACACCATATATTTT.

This clonotype was found a few times. V gene TRBV5-1 combines with J gene TRBJ2-5; either TRBD1 or TRBD2 may fit D (6 bases each). The germline gives CDR1 SGHRS, CDR2 YFSETQ. The CDR3 length is 14 residues. The V gene lost 4 bases and the J gene lost 5 bases, with 15 bases spanning the gap. The CDR3 here is CASSGGPGTETQYF. CDR3 bases: TGCGCCAGCAGCGGGGGGCCAGGGACGGAGACCCAGTACTTC.

The V and J genes are TRBV7-9 and TRBJ1-2, with 9 bases fitting TRBD1. The CDR3 consists of 14 residues. Losses at the gene ends were 5 bases for V and 7 bases for J; bases not matched to a gene: 8. The germline gives CDR1 SEHNR, CDR2 FQNEAQ (reference sequence). The CDR3 DNA reads TGTGCCAGCAGCCCCCGGACAGGGGTTCGTGGCTACACCTTC. Its translation is CASSPRTGVRGYTF.

Points on this clonotype: Being one base from a much bigger clone, this may be a read error. The rearrangement joins TRBV6-2 or TRBV6-3 to TRBJ1-1; D is ambiguous. CDR3 size: 13 residues. V lost 1 base, J lost 1 base, and 4 bases lay in between. The germline CDR1 and CDR2 sequences are MNHEY and SVGEGT. CDR3 sequence reads: CASSYWGNTEAFF. CDR3 DNA: TGTGCCAGCAGTTACTGGGGGAACACTGAAGCTTTCTTT.

This chain links TRBV6-5 with TRBJ2-7, with D possibly being TRBD2 (5 bases). The V and J ends lost 4 bases and 2 bases respectively, with 18 bases between them. CDR1 and CDR2 (germline): MNHEY, SVGAGI. The CDR3 runs to 16 residues. The CDR3 DNA reads TGTGCCAGCAGTTTGAGTGGAGGTGCAACGACCTACGAGCAGTACGTC. It translates to CASSLSGGATTYEQYV.

In this sample, this clonotype turned up many times. The chain recombines TRBV7-9 with TRBJ2-1; weak D call: TRBD2 (7 bases). Germline loops: CDR1 SEHNR, CDR2 FQNEAQ (reference sequence). This CDR3 spans 15 amino acids. V lost 1 base, J lost 2 bases, and 9 bases lay in between. The CDR3 coding sequence is TGTGCCAGCAGCTTAGACGGGGGGCCCTACAATGAGCAGTTCTTC. As protein: CASSLDGGPYNEQFF.

The chain links TRBV6-2 or TRBV6-3 to TRBJ2-5; possibly TRBD2 for D (6 bases). Germline CDR1 MNHEY, CDR2 SVGEGT. V lost 5 bases to trimming and J lost 5 bases, with 21 bases between them. The CDR3 spans 16 residues. CDR3 bases: TGTGCCAGCAGTAACATCCCGGGACTCCTAGCGGAGACCCAGTACTTC. Protein product: CASSNIPGLLAETQYF.

This clonotype was observed at least ten times. The chain links TRBV9 to TRBJ2-1; D is uncertain. V lost 4 bases and J lost 3, with 11 bases in between. The CDR3 sequence is 14 residues long. CDR1 SGDLS and CDR2 YYNGEE come from the germline V gene. CDR3 sequence reads: CASSPSGGYNEQFF. The DNA of the CDR3 is TGTGCCAGCAGCCCGAGTGGCGGCTACAATGAGCAGTTCTTC.

The gene calls are TRBV5-1 and TRBJ2-7; tentatively, D is TRBD1 or TRBD2 (6 bases each). Trimming shortened V by 0 bases and J by 4 bases, and 20 bases separated the two germline ends. CDR3 length equals 17 residues. CDR1 and CDR2 from the germline V gene are SGHRS and YFSETQ. The DNA for the CDR3 is TGCGCCAGCAGCTTGGCCGTGGGGGGCCCGGAAGAATACGAGCAGTACTTC. Translated: CASSLAVGGPEEYEQYF.

This clonotype came up a few times. The genes are TRBV11-2 and TRBJ2-4; possible D gene TRBD2, 5 bases. CDR1 and CDR2 (germline): SGHAT, FQNNGV. Trimming pared 5 bases from V and 0 bases from J, leaving 20 bases between. This CDR3 comprises 18 residues. The CDR3 sequence: CASSPWRSGSIAKNIQYF. In DNA, the CDR3 is TGTGCCAGCAGCCCGTGGAGATCTGGGAGCATAGCCAAAAACATTCAGTACTTC.

This clonotype was found a few times. The rearrangement joins TRBV27 to TRBJ2-7; 10 bases line up with TRBD2. V shed 6 bases, J shed 6 bases, and the junction held 17 bases outside the gene matches. The germline gives CDR1 MNHEY, CDR2 SMNVEV (reference sequence). This CDR3 contains 17 residues. CDR3 bases: TGTGCCAGCAGCCAGACCGGGACTAGCGTCCGTCCATTCGAGCAGTACGTC. Translated: CASSQTGTSVRPFEQYV.

The V gene is TRBV19, the J gene TRBJ1-5, with 7 bases that match TRBD1. CDR3 length equals 17 residues. J was trimmed by 0 bases and V by 7 bases; bases with no gene match: 12. Germline loops: CDR1 LNHDA, CDR2 SQIVND (reference sequence). In DNA form, the CDR3 reads TGTGCCAGTACCTCGACAGGGATGGGGGGTAGCAATCAGCCCCAGCATTTT. The encoded protein is CASTSTGMGGSNQPQHF.

This rearrangement joins TRBV20-1 to TRBJ2-2; 9 positions agree with TRBD2. Germline loops: CDR1 DFQATT, CDR2 SNEGSKA (reference sequence). Trimming removed 4 bases from V and 4 bases from J; junction bases left unmatched: 7. The CDR3 totals 15 residues. The CDR3 sequence is CSAIRLAESTGELFF. The CDR3 nucleotides read TGCAGTGCTATACGACTAGCGGAAAGCACCGGGGAGCTGTTTTTT.

The J gene is TRBJ1-2, the V gene TRBV4-3; 7 bases fit TRBD1. The CDR3 runs to 16 residues. V lost 0 bases, J lost 8 bases, and 12 bases stayed unmatched. CDR1 is LGHNA, CDR2 YSLEER, per germline. CDR3 sequence (DNA): TGCGCCAGCAGCCAAGAACGGGACAGTCCGCTAAGAGGCTACACCTTC. This translates into CASSQERDSPLRGYTF.

This clonotype was counted at least ten times. V gene TRBV10-3 combines with J gene TRBJ2-5; TRBD1 matches at 10 bases. The CDR3 runs to 19 residues. V was pared by 2 bases and J by 4 bases, with 16 bases of the junction left unmatched. Germline-derived CDR1 and CDR2 are ENHRY and SYGVKD. The CDR3 region has the DNA TGTGCCATCAGTGAGGCATTGGGACAGGGGATTGTAGGAGTAGAGACCCAGTACTTC. This gives the protein CAISEALGQGIVGVETQYF.

The chain combines TRBV29-1 with TRBJ1-2; D unresolved. This CDR3 has 12 residues. Germline V gene sequence: CDR1 SQVTM, CDR2 ANQGSEA. V gave up 2 bases and J gave up 5 bases, with 9 bases separating them. CDR3 sequence reads: CSVEQEWYGYTF. CDR3 bases: TGCAGCGTTGAACAGGAGTGGTATGGCTACACCTTC.

The rearrangement joins TRBV9 to TRBJ2-2; D is possibly TRBD1 (6 bases). V lost 3 bases to trimming and J lost 6 bases, with 6 bases between them. The germline V gene encodes CDR1 SGDLS and CDR2 YYNGEE. This CDR3 comprises 12 residues. The CDR3 loop is CASSGTAGELFF. The CDR3 coding sequence is TGTGCCAGCAGCGGGACAGCCGGGGAGCTGTTTTTT.

The chain links TRBV4-2 to TRBJ1-2, with D maybe TRBD1 (6 bases). Germline assignment: CDR1 LGHNA and CDR2 YNFKEQ. Trimming stripped 2 bases from V and 2 bases from J, with 18 bases between. CDR3 length: 17 residues. CDR3 amino acids: CASSQRQVVSGNYGYTF. As DNA, the CDR3 is TGTGCCAGCAGCCAAAGACAGGTGGTATCAGGAAACTATGGCTACACCTTC.

The chain couples TRBV20-1 to TRBJ2-1, with TRBD2 matching over 10 bases. Germline-derived CDR1 and CDR2 are DFQATT and SNEGSKA (reference sequence). Losses at the gene ends were 3 bases for V and 3 bases for J; bases not matched to a gene: 8. This CDR3 region has 16 residues. The CDR3 DNA follows: TGCAGTGCTAGTAGGAGCGGGAGGGTGCTCTACAATGAGCAGTTCTTC. Encoded protein: CSASRSGRVLYNEQFF.